A single sample gave rise to the 3 T cell receptor beta chains below, sequenced in a study of response to subunit inactivated influenza vaccine. TCRdb reprocessed the RT-PCR reads with MiXCR, giving one entry per CDR3 protein. The profile shows 530,000 or so distinct CDR3 sequences, 13% to 15% of them singletons. Sequenced here: PBMCs from blood, sampled less than 13 days after vaccination. The receptors shown here come from a man between 45 and 60 years old who received an inactivated influenza vaccine.

The CDR3: CASSFDGGNEQFF. CDR3 nucleotide sequence: TGCGCCAGCAGCTTTGACGGAGGGAATGAGCAGTTCTTC. The chain couples TRBV5-1 to TRBJ2-1; TRBD2 is a possible D gene (6 bases). Per the germline V gene, CDR1 is SGHRS and CDR2 is YFSETQ. This CDR3 is built from 13 residues. V dropped 2 bases and J dropped 7 bases, with 10 bases sitting between them.

This clonotype appeared a few times. The chain links TRBV7-9 to TRBJ2-1; D not resolved. Germline V gene data show CDR1 as SEHNR and CDR2 as FQNEAQ (reference sequence). V shed 3 bases and J shed 6 bases, with 12 bases lying between them. The CDR3 has 14 amino acids. DNA for the CDR3: TGTGCCAGCAGCTTCCTGCGGAGCATCAATGAGCAGTTCTTC. Its translation: CASSFLRSINEQFF.

This clonotype was counted only a few times. This chain links TRBV6-2 or TRBV6-3 with TRBJ2-1, with D perhaps given as TRBD1 or TRBD2 (5 bases each). Trimming pared 0 bases from V and 2 bases from J, leaving 11 bases between. This CDR3 is built from 16 residues. Germline values: CDR1 MNHEY, CDR2 SVGEGT. The CDR3 coding sequence is TGTGCCAGCAGTTACTCCCCCGGGACCCCCTACAATGAGCAGTTCTTC. Protein: CASSYSPGTPYNEQFF.